The rows below give T cell receptor beta chains drawn from one sample of a study of T cells after somatic rescue of genetic block. TCRdb keeps only in-frame clones here, not all; method: immunoSEQ multiplex PCR. This sample carries tens of thousands of clones, around 90% of them seen once, and the ten largest clones take approximately 2.9%. Sequences were obtained from peripheral blood mononuclear cells (PBMCs). All receptors come from a man aged 25 to 40. The CDR3 runs from the conserved cysteine through the conserved F or W. A D gene is named only where the DNA matches it firmly. Expanded clones are given a class, and other clones once, few, many or no size at all.

v_call: TRBV11-2
j_call: TRBJ2-7
clone_size: NA
d_call: NA
cdr3_nt: TGTGCCAGCAGCTCGAACCTCGCTAGCTCCTACGAGCAGTACTTC
cdr3_aa: CASSSNLASSYEQYF

v_call: TRBV29-1
j_call: TRBJ2-7
clone_size: once
d_call: NA
cdr3_nt: TGCAGCGTTGACCGGGAAGGAACCTACGAGCAGTACTTC
cdr3_aa: CSVDREGTYEQYF

v_call: TRBV6-5
j_call: TRBJ2-3
clone_size: NA
d_call: TRBD2
cdr3_nt: TGTGCCAGCAGCGGACTAGCGGGCACAGATACGCAGTATTTT
cdr3_aa: CASSGLAGTDTQYF

v_call: TRBV2
j_call: TRBJ2-3
clone_size: NA
d_call: TRBD2
cdr3_nt: TGTGCCAGCAGCCGACTAGCGGGGGACACGCAGTATTTT
cdr3_aa: CASSRLAGDTQYF

v_call: TRBV7-9
j_call: TRBJ2-1
clone_size: NA
d_call: TRBD2
cdr3_nt: TGTGCCAGCAAAGGTATTATAGCGGGGGTCTACAATGAGCAGTTCTTC
cdr3_aa: CASKGIIAGVYNEQFF

v_call: TRBV6-4
j_call: TRBJ2-7
clone_size: NA
d_call: NA
cdr3_nt: TGTGCCAGCAGACTAGACCTGGTAGGGGCCTACGAGCAGTACTTC
cdr3_aa: CASRLDLVGAYEQYF

v_call: TRBV6-6
j_call: TRBJ2-3
clone_size: once
d_call: NA
cdr3_nt: TGTGCCAGCAGTTATCCACGGGCCCTTGACACAGATACGCAGTATTTT
cdr3_aa: CASSYPRALDTDTQYF

v_call: TRBV2
j_call: TRBJ2-5
clone_size: NA
d_call: TRBD2
cdr3_nt: TGTGCCAGCACTCTAACGGGACTAGCGGGAGGAAGAGGGGTGGTGCAGACCCAGTACTTC
cdr3_aa: CASTLTGLAGGRGVVQTQYF

v_call: TRBV27
j_call: TRBJ2-6
clone_size: NA
d_call: NA
cdr3_nt: TGTGCCAGCAGCCGGGGATCCTCTGGGGCCAACGTCCTGACTTTC
cdr3_aa: CASSRGSSGANVLTF

v_call: TRBV13
j_call: TRBJ2-1
clone_size: NA
d_call: TRBD1
cdr3_nt: TGTGCCAGCAGCTGGAGGGACAGGGGGGTGAGGGATGAGCAGTTCTTC
cdr3_aa: CASSWRDRGVRDEQFF

v_call: TRBV19
j_call: TRBJ2-2
clone_size: NA
d_call: TRBD2
cdr3_nt: TGTGCCAGTACCCTAGCGGGGGCGAACACCGGGGAGCTGTTTTTT
cdr3_aa: CASTLAGANTGELFF

v_call: TRBV4-1
j_call: TRBJ2-1
clone_size: NA
d_call: NA
cdr3_nt: TGCGCCAGCAGCCTGGGGAGATACAATGAGCAGTTCTTC
cdr3_aa: CASSLGRYNEQFF

v_call: TRBV28
j_call: TRBJ2-3
clone_size: once
d_call: NA
cdr3_nt: TGTGCCAGCAGTGGGGATTCTAGGCCCCACACAGATACGCAGTATTTT
cdr3_aa: CASSGDSRPHTDTQYF

v_call: TRBV7-2
j_call: TRBJ2-1
clone_size: NA
d_call: NA
cdr3_nt: TGTGCCAGCAGCCAAGGGATGCAGGACAATGAGCAGTTCTTC
cdr3_aa: CASSQGMQDNEQFF

v_call: TRBV4-1
j_call: TRBJ2-4
clone_size: once
d_call: NA
cdr3_nt: TGCGCCAGCAGCCGGGGGGACTTGACAGGTGACATTCAGTACTTC
cdr3_aa: CASSRGDLTGDIQYF

v_call: TRBV5-4
j_call: TRBJ1-6
clone_size: NA
d_call: NA
cdr3_nt: TGTGCCAGCAGCCGGGACGGGACTAATTCACCCCTCCACTTT
cdr3_aa: CASSRDGTNSPLHF

v_call: TRBV7-2
j_call: TRBJ1-1
clone_size: NA
d_call: NA
cdr3_nt: TGTGCCAGCAGACTACAGGGTATGGCTGAAGCTTTCTTT
cdr3_aa: CASRLQGMAEAFF

v_call: TRBV6-5
j_call: TRBJ2-1
clone_size: NA
d_call: NA
cdr3_nt: TGTGCCAGCAGGGGCTATTCCTACAATGAGCAGTTCTTC
cdr3_aa: CASRGYSYNEQFF

v_call: TRBV6-6
j_call: TRBJ2-2
clone_size: NA
d_call: NA
cdr3_nt: TGTGCCAGCAGTTACTCGGCCACCGGGGAGCTGTTTTTT
cdr3_aa: CASSYSATGELFF

v_call: TRBV25-1
j_call: TRBJ2-4
clone_size: NA
d_call: NA
cdr3_nt: TGTGCCAGCAGTGGGACGGCTGTTCAGTACTTC
cdr3_aa: CASSGTAVQYF

v_call: TRBV7-2
j_call: TRBJ1-4
clone_size: NA
d_call: TRBD1
cdr3_nt: TGTGCCAGCAGCTTCCGGGACAGGCGAGAAAAACTGTTTTTT
cdr3_aa: CASSFRDRREKLFF

v_call: TRBV4-1
j_call: TRBJ1-5
clone_size: few
d_call: TRBD1
cdr3_nt: TGCGCCAGCAGCCAAGGGACAGGGGGGAATCAGCCCCAGCATTTT
cdr3_aa: CASSQGTGGNQPQHF

v_call: TRBV28
j_call: TRBJ1-1
clone_size: NA
d_call: TRBD1
cdr3_nt: TGTGCCAGCAGTGGGACCTGGACAGGGGGCAGGAGCACTGAAGCTTTCTTT
cdr3_aa: CASSGTWTGGRSTEAFF

v_call: TRBV6-5
j_call: TRBJ1-5
clone_size: NA
d_call: NA
cdr3_nt: TGTGCCAGCAGCATTAGGTGGGGCAGCAATCAGCCCCAGCATTTT
cdr3_aa: CASSIRWGSNQPQHF